A selection of T cell receptor beta chains follows, all from one sample in a study of T cell changes during pregnancy in multiple sclerosis. Measured with immunoSEQ multiplex PCR; TCRdb has only the in-frame clones, and not every one. The sample lists approximately 69,000 clones; around 94% were seen once. The source was peripheral blood, collected in the third trimester of pregnancy. The receptors come from a female donor with multiple sclerosis, enrolled in a pregnancy study. CDR3s leave out the opening cysteine and the closing phenylalanine or tryptophan. The D gene is left open where the match is weak.

TRBJ1-5	TRBV18	TRBD1	ASSPPLDRDGNQPQH
TRBJ2-7	TRBV5-6	TRBD1	ASSQLAGGLYEQY
TRBJ1-5	TRBV29-1	TRBD1	SVGGQGAGQPQH
TRBJ2-3	TRBV4-3	TRBD2	ASSQRLAGAGDTQY
TRBJ2-7	TRBV28	TRBD1	ASRRTGERYEQY
TRBJ1-1	TRBV11-2	NA	ASSKQVYTEAF
TRBJ1-1	TRBV19	NA	ASRQLDMLNTEAF
TRBJ2-2	TRBV2	TRBD1	ASSERGGEGTGELF
TRBJ1-1	TRBV5-1	NA	ASSFQTNTEAF
TRBJ1-2	TRBV6-1	TRBD1	ASSEALGQGFDGYT
TRBJ2-1	TRBV7-2	TRBD1	ASRGPGTGGNEQF
TRBJ1-4	TRBV5-6	TRBD1	ASSRYAVPGQGRGEKLF
TRBJ2-7	TRBV5-4	NA	ASSSPGSRYEQY
TRBJ2-7	TRBV7-2	TRBD1	ASRQTPGQGYEQY
TRBJ2-3	TRBV7-3	TRBD2	ASSLFRSSGGTDTQY
TRBJ1-2	TRBV14	NA	ASSQEGGASNYGYT
TRBJ2-3	TRBV14	NA	ASSQDTAGSQY
TRBJ1-5	TRBV12-5	TRBD1	ASGFVTGNQPQH
TRBJ2-1	TRBV27	NA	ASSIISGYNEQF
TRBJ2-7	TRBV4-3	NA	ASSQDRDTSYEQY
TRBJ2-7	TRBV6-1	NA	ASSERGGNEQY
TRBJ2-7	TRBV6-1	TRBD1	ASSPGTVRSYEQY
TRBJ1-2	TRBV2	NA	ASSRTAPVVRNGYT
TRBJ2-5	TRBV29-1	NA	SVSGETQY
TRBJ2-7	TRBV15	NA	ATSRDRDEQY
TRBJ1-4	TRBV27	TRBD1	ASSSTGGDEKLF
TRBJ2-3	TRBV9	TRBD2	ASSVVLAGGADTQY
TRBJ1-3	TRBV5-4	NA	ASSLQSALKTGNTIY
TRBJ2-1	TRBV19	NA	ATGGLRNEQF
TRBJ1-2	TRBV19	NA	ASKAGPGYT
TRBJ2-4	TRBV7-9	TRBD2	ASSLSGGVAKNIQY
TRBJ2-2	TRBV4-2	TRBD2	ASSHTSANTGELF
TRBJ2-3	TRBV30	NA	AWSAPLALGLDTQY
TRBJ2-1	TRBV9	TRBD2	ASSVALLTSAKHNEQF
TRBJ1-1	TRBV6-6	TRBD1	ASRHRQGAPEAF
TRBJ2-3	TRBV6-5	TRBD2	ASSYSGRGSTDTQY
TRBJ1-2	TRBV10-3	NA	AISVMGGISDGYT
TRBJ2-2	TRBV6-6	NA	ASSYEQITGELF
TRBJ1-5	TRBV19	NA	ASSPTDRLNQPQH
TRBJ2-7	TRBV6-5	TRBD2	ASSTPAGGAYEQY
TRBJ2-1	TRBV29-1	NA	SVEVRGDEQF
TRBJ2-3	TRBV4-2	NA	ASSQVSGTQY
TRBJ2-6	TRBV7-2	NA	ASSSRAGANVLT
TRBJ1-1	TRBV7-3	NA	ASSLQARSTEAF
TRBJ2-2	TRBV5-4	NA	ASSLAAGLNTGELF
TRBJ1-6	TRBV30	TRBD1	ACAKPGQSFPRNSPLH
TRBJ1-5	TRBV4-2	TRBD1	ASSRGTENNQPQH
TRBJ1-2	TRBV12-5	NA	ASGLGQGFGGYT
TRBJ1-2	TRBV27	TRBD1	ASSTRTGDYGYT
TRBJ1-1	TRBV9	TRBD1	ASSVSGTGTINTEAF
TRBJ1-3	TRBV6-5	TRBD1	ASSYLDRAVDTIY
TRBJ2-5	TRBV11-3	TRBD2	ASSLSGGVSETQY
TRBJ2-7	TRBV18	TRBD1	ASSRGQSSYEQY